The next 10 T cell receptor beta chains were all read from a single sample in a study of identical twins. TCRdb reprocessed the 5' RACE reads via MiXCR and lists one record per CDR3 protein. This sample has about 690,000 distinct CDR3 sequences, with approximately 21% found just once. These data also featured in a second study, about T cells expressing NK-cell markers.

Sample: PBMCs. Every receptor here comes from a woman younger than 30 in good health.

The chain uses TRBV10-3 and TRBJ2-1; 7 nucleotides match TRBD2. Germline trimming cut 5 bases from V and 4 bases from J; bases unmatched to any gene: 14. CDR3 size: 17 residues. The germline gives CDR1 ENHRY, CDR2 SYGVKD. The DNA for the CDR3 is TGTGCCATCAGTCTCTCCCGGGCGGGAGTAAATTACAATGAGCAGTTCTTC. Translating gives CAISLSRAGVNYNEQFF.

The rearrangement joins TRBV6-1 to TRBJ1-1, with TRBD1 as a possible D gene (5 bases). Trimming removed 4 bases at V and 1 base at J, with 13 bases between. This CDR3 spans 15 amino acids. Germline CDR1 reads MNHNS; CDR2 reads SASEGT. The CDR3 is CASSGPGRPNTEAFF. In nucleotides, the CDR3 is TGTGCCAGCAGTGGTCCGGGACGGCCGAACACTGAAGCTTTCTTT.

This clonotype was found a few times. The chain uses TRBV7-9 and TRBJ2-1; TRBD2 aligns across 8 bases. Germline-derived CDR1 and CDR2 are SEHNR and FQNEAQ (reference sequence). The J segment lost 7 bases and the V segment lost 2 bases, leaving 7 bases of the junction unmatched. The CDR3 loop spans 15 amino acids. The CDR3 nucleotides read TGTGCCAGCAGCTTAAAGCTAGCGGGTGAGAATGAGCAGTTCTTC. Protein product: CASSLKLAGENEQFF.

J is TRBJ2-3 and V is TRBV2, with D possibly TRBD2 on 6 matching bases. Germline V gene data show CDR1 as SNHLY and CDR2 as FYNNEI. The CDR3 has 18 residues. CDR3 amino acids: CTFSLIYRAGRDTDTQYF. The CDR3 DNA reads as TGTACCTTCAGTTTAATATATCGGGCGGGGCGGGACACAGATACGCAGTATTTT.

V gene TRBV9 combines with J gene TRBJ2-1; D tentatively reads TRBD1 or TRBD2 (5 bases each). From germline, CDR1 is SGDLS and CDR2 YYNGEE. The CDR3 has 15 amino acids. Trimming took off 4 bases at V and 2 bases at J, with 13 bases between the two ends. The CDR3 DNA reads TGTGCCAGCAGCCCGAGAGGGGATCCCTACAATGAGCAGTTCTTC. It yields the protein CASSPRGDPYNEQFF.

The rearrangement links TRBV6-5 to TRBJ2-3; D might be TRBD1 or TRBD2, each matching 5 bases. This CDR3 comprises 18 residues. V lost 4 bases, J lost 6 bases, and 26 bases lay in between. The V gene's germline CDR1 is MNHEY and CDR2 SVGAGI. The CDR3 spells CASSSPSGTGIRLDTQYF. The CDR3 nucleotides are TGTGCCAGCAGTTCCCCTTCCGGGACCGGGATAAGGTTGGATACGCAGTATTTT.

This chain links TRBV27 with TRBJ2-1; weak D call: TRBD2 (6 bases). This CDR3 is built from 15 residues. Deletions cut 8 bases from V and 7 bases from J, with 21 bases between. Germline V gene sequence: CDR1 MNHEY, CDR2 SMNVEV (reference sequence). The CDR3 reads CASWGGIGDRNEQFF. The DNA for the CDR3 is TGTGCCAGCTGGGGCGGGATCGGGGATCGAAATGAGCAGTTCTTC.

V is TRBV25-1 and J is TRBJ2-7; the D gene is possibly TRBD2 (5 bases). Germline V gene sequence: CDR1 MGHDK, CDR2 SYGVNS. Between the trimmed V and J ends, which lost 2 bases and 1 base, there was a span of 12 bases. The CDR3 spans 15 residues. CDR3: CASSEPSGRSYEQYF. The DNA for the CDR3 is TGTGCCAGCAGTGAACCGAGCGGCAGATCCTACGAGCAGTACTTC.

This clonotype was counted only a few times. CDR3 sequence reads: CASSRSHPYNEQFF. The CDR3 DNA reads TGTGCCAGCAGCCGATCCCACCCCTACAATGAGCAGTTCTTC. The chain recombines TRBV12-3 or TRBV12-4 with TRBJ2-1; D unclear. Between the trimmed V and J ends, which lost 6 bases and 2 bases, there was a span of 11 bases. This CDR3 comprises 14 residues.

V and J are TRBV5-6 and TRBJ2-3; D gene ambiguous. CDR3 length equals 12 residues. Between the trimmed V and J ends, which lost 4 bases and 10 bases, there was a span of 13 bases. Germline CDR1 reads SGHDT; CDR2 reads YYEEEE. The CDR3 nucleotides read TGTGCCAGCAGCCTCCGAGCCGCGGCGCAGTATTTT. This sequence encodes CASSLRAAAQYF.